This T cell receptor beta chain derives from a study of T cell clones after liver transplantation. Background on the study: Blood was drawn pre-transplant, before withdrawal, and after full or failed withdrawal.

This CDR3 is built from 15 residues. V shed 2 bases and J 1 base; nucleotides not matched to a gene: 3. Germline V gene lookup returns CDR1 MDHEN and CDR2 SYDVKM. Using immunoSEQ multiplex PCR, the repertoire was profiled, and TCRdb retains in-frame clones only, with some absent. The sample lists nearly 15,000 clones, about four fifths occurring once. CD3+CD4+ and CD3+CD8+ cells were FACS-sorted from thawed unstimulated PBMCs. The chain recombines TRBV28 with TRBJ2-5; 8 bases map to TRBD1. The receptor was isolated from a human patient who received a liver transplant. Some T cells may trace back to the graft donor. The sample was CD8+ T cells from blood, taken 47 months after liver transplant. The CDR3: CASSLGQGGQETQYF. In DNA form, the CDR3 reads TGTGCCAGCAGTTTAGGACAGGGAGGCCAAGAGACCCAGTACTTC. The variable domain in full, completed from reference TRBV28 and TRBJ2-5, reads DVKVTQSSRYLVKRTGEKVFLECVQDMDHENMFWYRQDPGLGLRLIYFSYDVKMKEKGDIPEGYSVSREKKERFSLILESASTNQTSMYLCASSLGQGGQETQYFGPGTRLLVL.